The source of this TCR beta chain is a study of CD8+CD57+ T cells in acquired aplastic anemia. Study summary: Sorted CD4+ and CD8+ cells gave a mean 3.2 ug DNA, range 0.2 to 27.4 ug. Findings of the study overall: Patients and controls had CD8+ Simpson's diversity values that were not significantly distinct.

Points on this clonotype: Its matching antigen is unknown. The CDR3 end shows no conserved phenylalanine or tryptophan, and so a read error is likely.

Patients chosen for sequencing had CD8+CD57+ cells that had expanded, as shown by flow cytometry. Both TCR beta VDJ combination and CDR3 sequence profiling were carried out. Genomic DNA was the template for this profiling. TCRdb itself ran the reads through MiXCR, one entry per CDR3 protein. The profile shows 450,000 to 550,000 distinct CDR3 sequences, over 25% of them singletons. This CDR3 contains 14 residues. Trimming removed 5 bases at V and 8 bases at J, with 18 bases between. This TCR derives from a human donor with aplastic anemia. Source material: sorted CD4+, CD8+, or CD8+CD57+ T cells (not recorded which) from PBMCs. The chain links TRBV12-3 or TRBV12-4 to TRBJ1-2; D possibly corresponds to TRBD1 (5 bases). In nucleotides, the CDR3 is TGTGCCAGCAGTCCTCTTGAGGGACTGAGCGGCTACACCCTC. Its translation is CASSPLEGLSGYTL.